Sequencing of this T cell receptor (beta chain) was carried out in a study of shared clonotypes between healthy human individuals. Of note for this clone: Antigen: not known. Additional DNA sequences in this sample encode the identical CDR3.

Study-level results: Naive subsets, compared against memory subsets, generally had larger estimated richness values. Sampling covered blood only; tissue repertoires likely differ.

The deep-level immunoSEQ assay was used. Some clones are missing from TCRdb's copy, which holds only in-frame ones; the method was immunoSEQ multiplex PCR. The sample yields a few million clones, 95% seen once. This receptor was taken from a man aged 18 to 30 in good health. Sequenced material: naive CD4+ T cells sorted from blood. Subset indicated: CD45RA+ positively selected.

Here the CDR3 DNA reads TGTGCCAGCAGTTCCGGGGGCGGGACCTACGAGCAGTACTTC. It is translated as CASSSGGGTYEQYF. The chain is built from TRBV28 and TRBJ2-7; TRBD1 or TRBD2 may be the D gene (6 bases each). V lost 4 bases, J lost 2 bases, and 12 bases lay in between. The CDR3 length is 14 residues. Germline loops: CDR1 MDHEN, CDR2 SYDVKM.